This passage covers 15 T cell receptor beta chains from one sample sequenced in a study of Graves' ophthalmopathy and Graves' hyperthyroidism. Researchers took RNA transcripts and amplified TCR beta CDR3 regions from them. The first round was an RT-PCR with HTBI primers, and the second round was a multiplex PCR. TCRdb processed the multiplex PCR reads anew with MiXCR; each CDR3 protein has one entry. The sample carries hundreds of thousands of distinct CDR3 sequences, around a fifth recorded once. The sample comprised peripheral blood. The receptors here all came from a woman aged 18-35 years with stable Graves' hyperthyroidism.

This clonotype showed up many times. The chain is built from TRBV2 and TRBJ1-1; D is ambiguous. V lost 10 bases to trimming and J lost 0 bases, with 15 bases between them. The CDR3 is made up of 14 amino acids. Germline V gives CDR1 SNHLY, CDR2 FYNNEI. The CDR3 bases are TGTGCCACCTCCCCCCGCGACCTGAACACTGAAGCTTTCTTT. Protein: CATSPRDLNTEAFF.

This clonotype has ten or more counts. V and J are TRBV7-8 and TRBJ2-6; D may match TRBD1 or TRBD2 (5 bases each). This CDR3 spans 17 amino acids. Germline V gene sequence: CDR1 SGHVS, CDR2 FQNEAQ. Trimming left V 5 bases short and J 3 bases short, with 17 bases between. The CDR3 nucleotides read TGTGCCAGCAGCCCCAACCATTGGGGGAATGGGGCCAACGTCCTGACTTTC. Protein product: CASSPNHWGNGANVLTF. The whole variable domain, remainder taken from reference TRBV7-8 and TRBJ2-6, is GAGVSQSPRYKVAKRGQDVALRCDPISGHVSLFWYQQALGQGPEFLTYFQNEAQLDKSGLPSDRFFAERPEGSVSTLKIQRTQQEDSAVYLCASSPNHWGNGANVLTFGAGSRLTVL.

This clonotype was observed at least ten times. The chain couples TRBV11-2 to TRBJ2-7; D is perhaps TRBD2 (6 bases). The germline CDR1 and CDR2 sequences are SGHAT and FQNNGV. V shed 5 bases and J shed 5 bases, with 16 bases lying between them. The CDR3 totals 14 residues. CDR3: CASSGGLTKNEQYF. The CDR3 DNA reads as TGTGCCAGCAGCGGGGGACTGACAAAGAACGAGCAGTACTTC.

This clonotype occurred a few times. V usage is TRBV5-1 and J usage is TRBJ2-5; tentatively, D is TRBD1 (6 bases). This CDR3 is built from 14 residues. V dropped 2 bases and J dropped 3 bases, with 11 bases sitting between them. In germline, CDR1 is SGHRS, CDR2 YFSETQ. CDR3: CASSLQGFEETQYF. The CDR3 DNA reads as TGCGCCAGCAGCTTACAGGGATTCGAAGAGACCCAGTACTTC.

This rearrangement joins TRBV20-1 to TRBJ2-5; no clear D gene. From germline, CDR1 is DFQATT and CDR2 SNEGSKA (reference sequence). V was pared by 2 bases and J by 5 bases, with 12 bases between. The CDR3 is made up of 13 amino acids. The DNA for the CDR3 is TGCAGTGCTAGAAAGTCGGGCTGGGAGACCCAGTACTTC. This translates into CSARKSGWETQYF.

The chain couples TRBV20-1 to TRBJ2-5, with 10 bases lining up with TRBD2. There are 15 residues in the CDR3. Germline V gene sequence: CDR1 DFQATT, CDR2 SNEGSKA (reference sequence). Losses at the gene ends were 5 bases for V and 4 bases for J; bases not matched to a gene: 10. DNA of the CDR3: TGCAGTGCTTACCCTAGCGGGAGAGGGGGAGAGACCCAGTACTTC. The encoded protein is CSAYPSGRGGETQYF.

This clonotype was counted many times. A single base separates this from a much larger clone, so it may be a read error. The CDR3 spells CASTRRVGSHLHF. In DNA, the CDR3 is TGTGCCAGCACTCGCAGGGTCGGTTCACACCTCCACTTT. The V call is TRBV2, the J call TRBJ1-6; D might be TRBD1 (5 bases). Germline V gene sequence: CDR1 SNHLY, CDR2 FYNNEI. This CDR3 is 13 amino acids long. Variable domain in full (rest from reference TRBV2 and TRBJ1-6): EPEVTQTPSHQVTQMGQEVILRCVPISNHLYFYWYRQILGQKVEFLVSFYNNEISEKSEIFDDQFSVERPDGSNFTLKIRSTKLEDSAMYFCASTRRVGSHLHFGNGTRLTVT.

This clonotype was seen repeatedly, ten times or more. This rearrangement joins TRBV12-5 to TRBJ2-7; D gene ambiguous. V gave up 5 bases and J gave up 4 bases, with 9 bases separating them. Germline CDR1 LGHNT, CDR2 FRNRAP. CDR3 length equals 12 residues. As DNA, the CDR3 is TGTGCTAGTGGTCTACTCAGATACGAGCAGTACTTC. This gives the protein CASGLLRYEQYF.

The table lists this clonotype with many counts. The rearrangement uses TRBV28 and TRBJ2-7; 8 nucleotides align to TRBD1. The V gene end was trimmed by 5 bases and the J gene end by 3 bases; junction bases not matched to a gene: 6. Germline values: CDR1 MDHEN, CDR2 SYDVKM. The CDR3 has 14 residues. The CDR3 bases are TGTGCCAGCAGTGGGGACAGGAGAAGCTACGAGCAGTACTTC. Translation gives CASSGDRRSYEQYF. The variable domain in full, with the rest retrieved from reference TRBV28 and TRBJ2-7, is DVKVTQSSRYLVKRTGEKVFLECVQDMDHENMFWYRQDPGLGLRLIYFSYDVKMKEKGDIPEGYSVSREKKERFSLILESASTNQTSMYLCASSGDRRSYEQYFGPGTRLTVT.

This clonotype was counted once. The rearrangement links TRBV14 to TRBJ1-2, with D unresolved. The CDR3 is 13 residues long. Looked up from germline, CDR1 is SGHDN and CDR2 is FVKESK. Trimming stripped 7 bases from V and 4 bases from J, with 13 bases between. CDR3 in DNA: TGTGCCAGCACGGGCGAGGCTTTCTATGGCTACACCTTC. Translating it yields CASTGEAFYGYTF.

This clonotype was found many times. J is TRBJ1-5 and V is TRBV30, with D tentatively TRBD1 (5 bases). The germline V and J ends were trimmed by 2 bases and 7 bases, with 12 bases remaining between them. The germline gives CDR1 GTSNPN, CDR2 SVGIG (reference sequence). CDR3 length: 13 amino acids. In nucleotides, the CDR3 is TGTGCCTGGAGTACCAGGGATTACCAGCCCCAGCATTTT. Translating gives CAWSTRDYQPQHF.

In its sample, this clonotype was seen many times. The chain couples TRBV25-1 to TRBJ2-7; 9 bases line up with TRBD2. The junction had 2 bases not matched to a gene; V was cut back by 2 bases and J by 3 bases. Germline loops: CDR1 MGHDK, CDR2 SYGVNS. The CDR3 extends over 14 amino acids. The CDR3 nucleotides read TGTGCCAGCAGTGAACTAGCGGGAAACTACGAGCAGTACTTC. This sequence encodes CASSELAGNYEQYF.

The table lists this clonotype with many counts. This rearrangement joins TRBV7-2 to TRBJ2-2, with 9 positions matching TRBD2. The CDR3 covers 15 residues. V shed 7 bases and J 0 bases; nucleotides not matched to a gene: 3. Germline CDR1 reads SGHTA; CDR2 reads FQGNSA. The DNA of the CDR3 is TGTGCCAGCACCCGGACTAGCGCGAACACCGGGGAGCTGTTTTTT. Translation gives CASTRTSANTGELFF.

This clonotype showed up just a few times. The V call is TRBV12-3 or TRBV12-4, the J call TRBJ1-2; no clear D. The CDR3 is made up of 13 amino acids. Trimming stripped 1 base from V and 7 bases from J, with 10 bases between. The CDR3 sequence: CASSLVLALGYTF. CDR3 DNA: TGTGCCAGCAGTTTAGTCCTAGCCCTTGGCTACACCTTC.

V and J are TRBV27 and TRBJ1-1; TRBD1 aligns across 8 bases. J lost 6 bases, V lost 9 bases, and 9 bases had no gene match. CDR3 length: 13 residues. Germline V gives CDR1 MNHEY, CDR2 SMNVEV (reference sequence). CDR3 nucleotides: TGTGCCAGTATGGGACAGGAAGGACCTGAAGCTTTCTTT. Its protein product is CASMGQEGPEAFF.